These 3 T cell receptor beta chains were all obtained from the same sample, sequenced in a study of CD8+ T cells in alopecia areata. As for treatment: oral pan-JAK inhibitor, 5-10 mg twice daily. In each case, RNA was isolated and then reverse transcribed into cDNA as the sequencing template. Profiling relied on immunoSEQ multiplex PCR, and the TCRdb table lists in-frame clones only, not all of them. The sample comprises some 190,000 clones, under 70% of which are singletons, and around 1.3% rests with the top ten. The sample was CD4+ T cells sorted from blood, taken at roughly week 45, from a patient treated with tofacitinib. Receptor source: a human donor with alopecia areata.

This sequence joins TRBV2 and TRBJ2-7; D not resolved. The V gene lost 4 bases and the J gene lost 6 bases, with 7 bases spanning the gap. CDR1 is SNHLY and CDR2 is FYNNEI in the germline V gene. This CDR3 is 11 amino acids long. This CDR3 is CASSVLSEQYF. The CDR3 DNA reads TGTGCCAGCAGTGTACTATCCGAGCAGTACTTC.

This chain connects TRBV7-9 to TRBJ1-2; 8 bases agree with TRBD1. The CDR3 runs 13 residues. Germline lookup yields CDR1 SEHNR and CDR2 FQNEAQ (reference sequence). With V trimmed by 4 bases and J by 8 bases, 6 bases remained unmatched. Here the CDR3 reads CASSSQGAQGYTF. The CDR3 DNA reads TGTGCCAGCAGCTCCCAGGGGGCTCAGGGCTACACCTTC.

This clone was detected a few times. This chain connects TRBV29-1 to TRBJ1-2; possibly TRBD1 for D (5 bases). V was cut by 3 bases and J by 0 bases, with 14 bases left in between. This CDR3 region has 15 residues. CDR1 is SQVTM, CDR2 ANQGSEA, per germline. The CDR3 region is CSVEGPDNPNYGYTF. CDR3 coding DNA: TGCAGCGTTGAGGGTCCGGACAATCCTAACTATGGCTACACCTTC.